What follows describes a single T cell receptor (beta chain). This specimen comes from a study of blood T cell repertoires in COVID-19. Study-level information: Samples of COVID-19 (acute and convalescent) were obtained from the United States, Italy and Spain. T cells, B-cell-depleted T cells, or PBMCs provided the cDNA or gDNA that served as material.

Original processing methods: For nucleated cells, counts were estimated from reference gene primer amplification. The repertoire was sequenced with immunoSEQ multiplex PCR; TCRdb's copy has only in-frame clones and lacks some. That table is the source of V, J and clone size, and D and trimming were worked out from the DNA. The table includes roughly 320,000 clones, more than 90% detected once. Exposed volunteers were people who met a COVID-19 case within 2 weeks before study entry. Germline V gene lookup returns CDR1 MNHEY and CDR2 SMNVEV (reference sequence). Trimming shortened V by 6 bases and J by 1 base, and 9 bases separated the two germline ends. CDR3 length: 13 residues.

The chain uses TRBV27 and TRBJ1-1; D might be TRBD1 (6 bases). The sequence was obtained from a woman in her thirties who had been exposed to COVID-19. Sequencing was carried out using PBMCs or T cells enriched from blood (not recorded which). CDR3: CASRWDTNTEAFF. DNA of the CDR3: TGTGCCAGCAGATGGGACACGAACACTGAAGCTTTCTTT.